Shown below are 21 T cell receptor beta chains from a single sample sequenced in a study of cytomegalovirus exposure and HLA in healthy donors. Vbeta (60) and Jbeta (13) primers were used in the PCR. Produced via immunoSEQ multiplex PCR; TCRdb's table is partial and in-frame only. The listing records 130,000 to 150,000 clones. The sequenced sample was PBMCs. These receptors all stem from a male donor in good health and CMV-seronegative.

CDR3 nucleotide sequence: TGTGCCAGCAGTATCGACAGTGAGAGGATCTATGGCTACACCTTC. This encodes CASSIDSERIYGYTF. This chain connects TRBV28 to TRBJ1-2; D is perhaps TRBD1 (5 bases). The CDR3 totals 15 residues. Germline values: CDR1 MDHEN, CDR2 SYDVKM. The V and J ends lost 5 bases and 4 bases respectively, with 17 bases between them.

This chain links TRBV7-9 with TRBJ2-2; 9 nucleotides match TRBD1. CDR3 length: 15 residues. The V and J ends lost 2 bases and 5 bases, in that order; junction bases with no gene match: 3. Germline-derived CDR1 and CDR2 are SEHNR and FQNEAQ (reference sequence). As DNA, the CDR3 is TGTGCCAGCAGCTTAACAGGGGGCTCGACCGGGGAGCTGTTTTTT. Protein: CASSLTGGSTGELFF.

The J gene is TRBJ2-5, the V gene TRBV7-8; a weak D match, TRBD2 (6 bases). CDR3 length equals 17 residues. CDR1 and CDR2 (germline): SGHVS, FQNEAQ. Trimming stripped 1 base from V and 1 base from J, with 16 bases between. CDR3 in DNA: TGTGCCAGCAGCTTAGTCCGGGGGATGGGGGTCCAAGAGACCCAGTACTTC. The encoded protein is CASSLVRGMGVQETQYF.

The chain has TRBV5-1 and TRBJ2-7, with 7 bases fitting TRBD1. V shed 4 bases and J 3 bases; nucleotides not matched to a gene: 10. The CDR3 extends over 15 amino acids. Germline V gene data show CDR1 as SGHRS and CDR2 as YFSETQ. The CDR3 DNA follows: TGCGCCAGCAGCCTGACAGGGAGTTCGGTCTACGAGCAGTACTTC. This gives the protein CASSLTGSSVYEQYF. Together with reference TRBV5-1 and TRBJ2-7, the CDR3 gives the full variable domain: KAGVTQTPRYLIKTRGQQVTLSCSPISGHRSVSWYQQTPGQGLQFLFEYFSETQRNKGNFPGRFSGRQFSNSRSEMNVSTLELGDSALYLCASSLTGSSVYEQYFGPGTRLTVT.

V usage is TRBV5-6 and J usage is TRBJ2-5; 7 bases are a match to TRBD1. Germline-derived CDR1 and CDR2 are SGHDT and YYEEEE. The CDR3 totals 15 residues. V was pared by 1 base and J by 4 bases, with 7 bases of the junction left unmatched. CDR3 sequence: CASSLRTGQRETQYF. The DNA of the CDR3 is TGTGCCAGCAGCTTGAGGACGGGACAGAGAGAGACCCAGTACTTC.

The rearrangement links TRBV30 to TRBJ2-7; D remains ambiguous. Trimming cost V 0 bases and J 0 bases, with 9 bases left between them. CDR1 is GTSNPN, CDR2 SVGIG, per germline (reference sequence). CDR3 length: 14 residues. The chain's CDR3 is CAWSVSHLSYEQYF. The CDR3, as DNA: TGTGCCTGGAGTGTATCACACCTCTCCTACGAGCAGTACTTC. Complete variable domain (other parts from reference TRBV30 and TRBJ2-7): SQTIHQWPATLVQPVGSPLSLECTVEGTSNPNLYWYRQAAGRGLQLLFYSVGIGQISSEVPQNLSASRPQDRQFILSSKKLLLSDSGFYLCAWSVSHLSYEQYFGPGTRLTVT.

The rearrangement links TRBV19 to TRBJ2-7; perhaps TRBD1 as D (6 bases). In germline, CDR1 is LNHDA, CDR2 SQIVND (reference sequence). This CDR3 has 14 residues. Trimming took 6 bases from V and 2 from J, leaving 14 bases between them. The chain's CDR3 is CASRGTNSPYEQYF. The CDR3 coding sequence is TGTGCCAGTAGGGGGACAAACAGTCCCTACGAGCAGTACTTC.

V and J are TRBV5-4 and TRBJ2-2; D perhaps matches TRBD1 (7 bases). From germline, CDR1 is SGHNT and CDR2 YYREEE (reference sequence). The ends were cut back, 3 bases at V and 0 bases at J, with 12 bases in the middle. The CDR3 spans 16 residues. The CDR3 loop reads CASSSGGPANTGELFF. The DNA for the CDR3 is TGTGCCAGCAGCTCAGGGGGGCCGGCGAACACCGGGGAGCTGTTTTTT.

The chain joins TRBV5-1 to TRBJ2-7; 14 bases line up with TRBD2. V was clipped by 4 bases and J by 6 bases; unmatched bases: 9. The CDR3 has 16 amino acids. Germline CDR1 and CDR2: SGHRS and YFSETQ. The CDR3: CASSPGLAGGSFEQYF. DNA of the CDR3: TGCGCCAGCAGCCCTGGACTAGCGGGAGGTTCTTTCGAGCAGTACTTC.

The DNA of the CDR3 is TGTGCCAGCAGCGTAGGTACCGTAGCGGGAGGATTGAATGCCATAATCTACGAGCAGTACTTC. This sequence encodes CASSVGTVAGGLNAIIYEQYF. This rearrangement joins TRBV9 to TRBJ2-7; 10 positions agree with TRBD2. This CDR3 is 21 amino acids long. The J segment lost 3 bases and the V segment lost 0 bases, leaving 21 bases of the junction unmatched. CDR1 is SGDLS and CDR2 is YYNGEE in the germline V gene. The whole variable domain, remainder taken from reference TRBV9 and TRBJ2-7, is DSGVTQTPKHLITATGQRVTLRCSPRSGDLSVYWYQQSLDQGLQFLIQYYNGEERAKGNILERFSAQQFPDLHSELNLSSLELGDSALYFCASSVGTVAGGLNAIIYEQYFGPGTRLTVT.

The rearrangement links TRBV29-1 to TRBJ1-5; TRBD1 might be the D (5 bases). Germline values: CDR1 SQVTM, CDR2 ANQGSEA. Trimming removed 6 bases from V and 6 bases from J, with 15 bases in between. The CDR3 length is 13 residues. The CDR3 nucleotides are TGCAGCGTCCAGGACACGTTGGGTCAGCCCCAGCATTTT. Translation gives CSVQDTLGQPQHF.

The chain couples TRBV28 to TRBJ1-5; 7 bases line up with TRBD1. Trimming took 6 bases from V and 6 from J; bases not matched to a gene: 14. The CDR3 spans 16 residues. CDR1 and CDR2 from the germline V gene are MDHEN and SYDVKM. The CDR3 loop reads CASRTTTGSGGQPQHF. Here the CDR3 DNA reads TGTGCCAGCAGAACTACCACAGGTTCAGGGGGTCAGCCCCAGCATTTT.

The chain couples TRBV6-1 to TRBJ2-5, with D maybe TRBD2 (6 bases). The V gene's germline CDR1 is MNHNS and CDR2 SASEGT. V lost 7 bases and J 7 bases, leaving 13 bases between the germline ends. This CDR3 spans 12 amino acids. CDR3 loop: CASKVAAGTQYF. The CDR3 DNA reads as TGTGCCAGCAAGGTAGCGGCGGGGACCCAGTACTTC.

The rearrangement links TRBV6-5 to TRBJ2-7, with 10 bases matching TRBD1. The CDR3 spans 15 residues. The J segment lost 3 bases and the V segment lost 2 bases, leaving 4 bases of the junction unmatched. Germline CDR1 reads MNHEY; CDR2 reads SVGAGI. In nucleotides, the CDR3 is TGTGCCAGCAGTTACGCCGGGACAGGGGACTACGAGCAGTACTTC. It encodes CASSYAGTGDYEQYF.

CDR3 DNA sequence: TGTGCCAGCAGCATCAGGGTGAATGAGCAGTTCTTC. Protein: CASSIRVNEQFF. This chain links TRBV7-9 with TRBJ2-1; possibly TRBD1 for D (5 bases). The CDR3 extends over 12 amino acids. Germline V gives CDR1 SEHNR, CDR2 FQNEAQ (reference sequence). Trimming pared 5 bases from V and 7 bases from J, leaving 9 bases between. The whole variable domain, remainder taken from reference TRBV7-9 and TRBJ2-1, is DTGVSQNPRHKITKRGQNVTFRCDPISEHNRLYWYRQTLGQGPEFLTYFQNEAQLEKSRLLSDRFSAERPKGSFSTLEIQRTEQGDSAMYLCASSIRVNEQFFGPGTRLTVL.

The J gene is TRBJ1-2, the V gene TRBV9; D may be TRBD1 (5 bases). Germline V gene lookup returns CDR1 SGDLS and CDR2 YYNGEE. Trimming pared 0 bases from V and 4 bases from J, leaving 10 bases between. This CDR3 is 14 amino acids long. The CDR3 DNA follows: TGTGCCAGCAGCGTAGCTTTGGGGGGCTATGGCTACACCTTC. It yields the protein CASSVALGGYGYTF.

The rearrangement joins TRBV2 to TRBJ1-1; TRBD1 is a possible D gene (5 bases). This CDR3 is 12 amino acids long. Germline V lookup: CDR1 SNHLY, CDR2 FYNNEI. V lost 7 bases to trimming and J lost 6 bases, with 12 bases between them. The CDR3: CASMEGWPEAFF. The CDR3 DNA follows: TGTGCCAGCATGGAGGGGTGGCCTGAAGCTTTCTTT.

The V gene is TRBV5-1, the J gene TRBJ2-1; 7 positions agree with TRBD2. Germline V CDR1 and CDR2: SGHRS, YFSETQ. Trimming cost V 1 base and J 5 bases; bases outside gene matches: 9. The CDR3 contains 16 residues. The CDR3 sequence: CASSLSTSVPNNEQFF. The DNA of the CDR3 is TGCGCCAGCAGCTTGTCCACTAGCGTTCCTAACAATGAGCAGTTCTTC.

The chain has TRBV9 and TRBJ1-1; a weak D match, TRBD1 (5 bases). Per germline, CDR1 SGDLS and CDR2 YYNGEE. V lost 3 bases and J 0 bases, leaving 15 bases between the germline ends. The CDR3 runs to 16 residues. The DNA of the CDR3 is TGTGCCAGCAGCGGGGGGGATGGCTTAATGAACACTGAAGCTTTCTTT. It codes for CASSGGDGLMNTEAFF.

This chain connects TRBV19 to TRBJ2-5, with D possibly TRBD2 on 7 matching bases. The CDR3 contains 13 residues. Germline assignment: CDR1 LNHDA and CDR2 SQIVND (reference sequence). V was pared by 6 bases and J by 4 bases, with 12 bases between. In DNA form, the CDR3 reads TGTGCCAGTAGCCCAAGGGGGGGAGAGACCCAGTACTTC. It encodes CASSPRGGETQYF.

The gene calls are TRBV7-6 and TRBJ2-7; tentative D call: TRBD1 (6 bases). The length of the CDR3 is 14 residues. Germline V CDR1 and CDR2: SGHVS, FNYEAQ. V was cut by 4 bases and J by 0 bases, with 10 bases left in between. In DNA, the CDR3 is TGTGCCAGCAGCTATACAGGGTACTCCTACGAGCAGTACTTC. It encodes CASSYTGYSYEQYF. The full variable domain, its missing parts supplied by reference TRBV7-6 and TRBJ2-7, is GAGVSQSPRYKVTKRGQDVALRCDPISGHVSLYWYRQALGQGPEFLTYFNYEAQQDKSGLPNDRFSAERPEGSISTLTIQRTEQRDSAMYRCASSYTGYSYEQYFGPGTRLTVT.